One sample yielded the 20 T cell receptor beta chains listed below, sequenced in a study of cytomegalovirus exposure and HLA in healthy donors. The primer mix had 60 Vbeta and 13 Jbeta primers. Generated by immunoSEQ multiplex PCR, the TCRdb table keeps only in-frame clones and is missing some. The table shows around 97,000 clones, with approximately 9% occurring only once. The sequenced sample consisted of PBMCs. The receptors come from a man aged 50-59 years in good health and CMV-seropositive.

This clone has a handful of counts. The chain carries TRBV7-2 and TRBJ2-3; D unresolved. Trimming left V 5 bases short and J 0 bases short, with 9 bases between. The CDR3 sequence is 14 residues long. Per germline, CDR1 SGHTA and CDR2 FQGNSA. CDR3 nucleotides: TGTGCCAGCAGCCCTATACAGAGCACAGATACGCAGTATTTT. It yields the protein CASSPIQSTDTQYF.

The sample holds a few counts of this clone. The chain carries TRBV7-2 and TRBJ2-1; TRBD2 aligns across 11 bases. The V gene's germline CDR1 is SGHTA and CDR2 FQGNSA. The ends lost 1 base at V and 7 bases at J; junction bases unmatched: 3. The CDR3 runs to 15 residues. The CDR3 is CASSLVAGGSNEQFF. For the CDR3, the DNA is TGTGCCAGCAGCTTAGTAGCGGGAGGGTCGAATGAGCAGTTCTTC.

This clone was seen a handful of times. The chain joins TRBV11-2 to TRBJ2-3, with D perhaps TRBD1 (6 bases). Trimming stripped 1 base from V and 6 bases from J, with 20 bases between. This CDR3 is built from 17 residues. Germline CDR1 is SGHAT and CDR2 is FQNNGV. This CDR3 reads CASSLGLGGGPSDTQYF. The DNA of the CDR3 is TGTGCCAGCAGCTTAGGCCTTGGGGGCGGTCCTTCGGATACGCAGTATTTT.

With regard to this clone: Other nucleotide sequences in the sample specify the same CDR3. The chain uses TRBV6-5 and TRBJ1-6; TRBD1 agrees at 7 bases. The CDR3 covers 13 residues. Germline CDR1 MNHEY, CDR2 SVGAGI. J lost 10 bases, V lost 7 bases, and 7 bases had no gene match. CDR3 nucleotides: TGTGCCAGCAAGCAGGGGGTCCGCTCACCCCTCCACTTT. Its protein is CASKQGVRSPLHF.

The V and J genes are TRBV18 and TRBJ1-2; D uncertain. V lost 6 bases to trimming and J lost 8 bases, with 19 bases between them. The CDR3 is 14 amino acids. Germline-derived CDR1 and CDR2 are KGHSH and LQKENI. The CDR3 DNA sequence: TGTGCCAGCTCTCAGAATGAGGGAGTACAAGGCTACACCTTC. This sequence encodes CASSQNEGVQGYTF.

This clone was counted a few times. V usage is TRBV28 and J usage is TRBJ1-5, with a tentative D call TRBD1 (6 bases). The germline CDR1 and CDR2 sequences are MDHEN and SYDVKM. The CDR3 loop spans 16 amino acids. V lost 5 bases and J lost 0, with 14 bases in between. In DNA form, the CDR3 reads TGTGCCAGCAGTCCCCTGACAGGCCATAGCAATCAGCCCCAGCATTTT. It encodes CASSPLTGHSNQPQHF.

In its sample, this clone was seen a few times. V and J are TRBV25-1 and TRBJ2-6; D might be TRBD1 (5 bases). CDR1 is MGHDK, CDR2 SYGVNS, per germline. The CDR3 extends over 15 amino acids. Between the trimmed V and J ends, which lost 6 bases and 0 bases, there was a span of 9 bases. The CDR3 bases are TGTGCCAGCAGGATGCAGGGCTCTGGGGCCAACGTCCTGACTTTC. Translation: CASRMQGSGANVLTF. Based on the CDR3 plus reference TRBV25-1 and TRBJ2-6, the full variable domain is EADIYQTPRYLVIGTGKKITLECSQTMGHDKMYWYQQDPGMELHLIHYSYGVNSTEKGDLSSESTVSRIRTEHFPLTLESARPSHTSQYLCASRMQGSGANVLTFGAGSRLTVL.

This clone was detected only a few times. The rearrangement links TRBV6-1 to TRBJ1-5; D is uncertain. CDR1 is MNHNS and CDR2 is SASEGT in the germline V gene. This CDR3 region has 11 residues. The ends were cut back, 6 bases at V and 9 bases at J, with 9 bases in the middle. CDR3 amino acids: CASSGMAPQHF. CDR3 bases: TGTGCCAGCAGCGGGATGGCGCCCCAGCATTTT.

The V gene is TRBV18, the J gene TRBJ1-1; no clear D gene. The CDR3 has 13 amino acids. CDR1 is KGHSH, CDR2 LQKENI, per germline. The ends were cut back, 4 bases at V and 3 bases at J, with 9 bases in the middle. The CDR3 is CASSLQRDTEAFF. The DNA for the CDR3 is TGTGCCAGCTCACTCCAGCGGGACACTGAAGCTTTCTTT.

The chain joins TRBV10-3 to TRBJ1-1; 8 nucleotides line up with TRBD1. From germline, CDR1 is ENHRY and CDR2 SYGVKD. Trimming removed 7 bases from V and 0 bases from J; junction bases left unmatched: 7. The CDR3 has 15 residues. The CDR3 region is CAIMMAGGLNTEAFF. DNA of the CDR3: TGTGCCATCATGATGGCAGGGGGCTTGAACACTGAAGCTTTCTTT.

This clone has more than one count but fewer than ten. The chain recombines TRBV6-5 with TRBJ2-7; TRBD1 agrees at 11 bases. Germline V lookup: CDR1 MNHEY, CDR2 SVGAGI. This CDR3 spans 13 amino acids. Losses at the gene ends were 8 bases for V and 3 bases for J; bases not matched to a gene: 3. CDR3: CASGGTGGYEQYF. The CDR3 DNA follows: TGTGCCAGCGGGGGGACAGGGGGCTACGAGCAGTACTTC.

This clone was recorded many times. This rearrangement joins TRBV5-1 to TRBJ2-1; TRBD1 matches 7 bases. The V and J ends lost 2 bases and 8 bases, in that order; junction bases with no gene match: 10. The CDR3 covers 15 residues. The V gene's germline CDR1 is SGHRS and CDR2 YFSETQ. This chain's CDR3 is CASSFGTGESDEQFF. The CDR3 coding sequence is TGCGCCAGCAGCTTCGGTACAGGGGAAAGCGATGAGCAGTTCTTC.

The sample holds a few counts of this clone. The chain links TRBV28 to TRBJ2-7; D is perhaps TRBD1 (5 bases). Per germline, CDR1 MDHEN and CDR2 SYDVKM. The CDR3 has 13 residues. Trimming stripped 6 bases from V and 4 bases from J, with 13 bases between. For the CDR3, the DNA is TGTGCCAGCAGCTTACAAGCAGGGTACGAGCAGTACTTC. Its protein product is CASSLQAGYEQYF.

There are a few counts of this clone. This chain uses TRBV25-1 with TRBJ2-7; 13 nucleotides match TRBD2. J gave up 5 bases and V 4 bases, and 5 bases lay outside the gene matches. Germline V lookup: CDR1 MGHDK, CDR2 SYGVNS. This CDR3 contains 15 residues. In DNA form, the CDR3 reads TGTGCCAGCAGTGGGACTAGCGGGAGTACCCACGAGCAGTACTTC. It encodes CASSGTSGSTHEQYF.

The V gene is TRBV11-2, the J gene TRBJ2-2, with 7 bases matching TRBD2. The trim removed 5 bases at V and 3 bases at J, leaving 6 bases unmatched. CDR3 length: 15 amino acids. Germline CDR1 is SGHAT and CDR2 is FQNNGV. The CDR3 protein is CASSPPGLHTGELFF. The CDR3 DNA is TGTGCCAGCAGCCCTCCGGGACTACACACCGGGGAGCTGTTTTTT.

The chain carries TRBV19 and TRBJ2-1; 11 nucleotides align to TRBD2. CDR3 length: 16 residues. Germline V gives CDR1 LNHDA, CDR2 SQIVND (reference sequence). Trimming cost V 7 bases and J 8 bases; bases outside gene matches: 13. CDR3 residues: CASMTGTSGGWDEQFF. DNA for the CDR3: TGTGCCAGTATGACAGGGACTAGCGGTGGGTGGGATGAGCAGTTCTTC.

This clone was seen only a few times. CDR3 protein: CASSIDTGGLYGYTF. CDR3 DNA: TGTGCCAGTAGTATAGATACAGGGGGCCTTTATGGCTACACCTTC. This sequence joins TRBV19 and TRBJ1-2; 9 bases are shared with TRBD1. The CDR3 has 15 residues. V was pared by 0 bases and J by 5 bases, with 4 bases of the junction left unmatched. CDR1 is LNHDA, CDR2 SQIVND, per germline (reference sequence).

The sample holds a few counts of this clone. The genes are TRBV10-3 and TRBJ2-3; 8 bases agree with TRBD2. V gave up 10 bases and J gave up 1 base; unmatched junction bases: 4. Germline-derived CDR1 and CDR2 are ENHRY and SYGVKD. CDR3 size: 13 residues. CDR3: CATSGSGTDTQYF. As DNA, the CDR3 is TGTGCCACAAGCGGGAGTGGCACAGATACGCAGTATTTT.

This clone was counted between two and nine times. The gene calls are TRBV5-8 and TRBJ2-2, with TRBD2 as a possible D gene (5 bases). V was clipped by 6 bases and J by 6 bases, with 12 bases between them. This CDR3 is built from 13 residues. Germline lookup yields CDR1 SGHTS and CDR2 YDEGEE. The CDR3 reads CASTHRESGELFF. The DNA of the CDR3 is TGTGCCAGCACCCATAGGGAGTCCGGGGAGCTGTTTTTT.

This clone was found a few times. This chain joins TRBV10-2 and TRBJ1-5; no reliable D call. Trimming shortened V by 7 bases and J by 3 bases, and 19 bases separated the two germline ends. CDR1 and CDR2 (germline): WSHSY, SAAADI. CDR3 length: 16 amino acids. CDR3 amino acids: CASTHGNPSTNQPQHF. The CDR3 bases are TGCGCCAGCACACACGGGAACCCTTCTACCAATCAGCCCCAGCATTTT.